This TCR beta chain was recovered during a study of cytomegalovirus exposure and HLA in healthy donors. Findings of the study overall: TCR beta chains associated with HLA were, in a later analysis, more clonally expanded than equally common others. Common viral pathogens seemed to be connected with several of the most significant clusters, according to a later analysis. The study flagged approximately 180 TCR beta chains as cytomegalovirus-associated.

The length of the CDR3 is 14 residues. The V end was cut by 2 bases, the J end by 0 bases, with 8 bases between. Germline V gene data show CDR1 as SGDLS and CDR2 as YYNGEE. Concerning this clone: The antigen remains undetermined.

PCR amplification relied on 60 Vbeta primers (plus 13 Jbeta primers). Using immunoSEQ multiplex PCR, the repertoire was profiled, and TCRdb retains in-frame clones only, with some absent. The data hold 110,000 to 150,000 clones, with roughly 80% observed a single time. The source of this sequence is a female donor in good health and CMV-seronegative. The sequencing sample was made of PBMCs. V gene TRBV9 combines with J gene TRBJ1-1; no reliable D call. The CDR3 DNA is TGTGCCAGCAGCGTTGGCCCAGTGAACACTGAAGCTTTCTTT. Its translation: CASSVGPVNTEAFF.